Included here is one T cell receptor (beta chain) sequence, with context. The data originate from a study of blood T cell repertoires in COVID-19. Authors' data handling: Amplification of reference gene primers provided the estimated nucleated cell counts. This table comes from immunoSEQ multiplex PCR, and its TCRdb copy is limited to in-frame clones, with some not included. The V and J calls and clone size come from that table; D and trimming were worked out from the DNA. The sample holds 300,000 to 400,000 clones, about 87% seen once. V was cut by 1 base and J by 2 bases, with 11 bases left in between. The germline gives CDR1 SGHRS, CDR2 YFSETQ. The CDR3 spans 15 residues.

The chain has TRBV5-1 and TRBJ2-3; D may be TRBD2 (6 bases). The receptor was isolated from a woman aged 55-69 years with COVID-19, enrolled during active disease. Specimen: peripheral blood. CDR3 DNA sequence: TGCGCCAGCAGCTTGTCTAGCGCCTCCACAGATACGCAGTATTTT. Protein product: CASSLSSASTDTQYF.